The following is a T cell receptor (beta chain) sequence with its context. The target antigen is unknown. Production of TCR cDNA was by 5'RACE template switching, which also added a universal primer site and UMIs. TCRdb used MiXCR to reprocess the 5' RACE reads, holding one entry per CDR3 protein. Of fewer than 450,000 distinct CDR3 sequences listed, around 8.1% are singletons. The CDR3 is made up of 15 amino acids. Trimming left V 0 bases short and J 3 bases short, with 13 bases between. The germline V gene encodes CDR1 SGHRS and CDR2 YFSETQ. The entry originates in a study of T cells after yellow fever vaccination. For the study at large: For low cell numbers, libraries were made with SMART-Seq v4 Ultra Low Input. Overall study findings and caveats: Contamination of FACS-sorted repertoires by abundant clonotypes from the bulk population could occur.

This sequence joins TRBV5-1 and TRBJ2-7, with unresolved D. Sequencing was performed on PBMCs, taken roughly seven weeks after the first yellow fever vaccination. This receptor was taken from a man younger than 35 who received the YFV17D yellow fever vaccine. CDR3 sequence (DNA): TGCGCCAGCAGCTTGGAGTTCTCGGCTTTCTACGAGCAGTACTTC. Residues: CASSLEFSAFYEQYF.